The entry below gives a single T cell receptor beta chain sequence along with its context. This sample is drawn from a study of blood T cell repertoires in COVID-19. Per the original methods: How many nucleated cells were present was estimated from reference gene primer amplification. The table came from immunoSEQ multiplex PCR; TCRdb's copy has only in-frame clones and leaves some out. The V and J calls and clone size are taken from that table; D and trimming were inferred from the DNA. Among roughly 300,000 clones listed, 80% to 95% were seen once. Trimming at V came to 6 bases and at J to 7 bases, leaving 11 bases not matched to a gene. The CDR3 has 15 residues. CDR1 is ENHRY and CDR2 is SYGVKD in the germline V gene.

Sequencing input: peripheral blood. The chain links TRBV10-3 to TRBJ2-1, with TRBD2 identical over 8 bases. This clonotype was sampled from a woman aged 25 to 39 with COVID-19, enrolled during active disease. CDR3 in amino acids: CAIRAGAQTGNEQFF. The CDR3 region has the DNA TGTGCCATCAGAGCGGGAGCGCAGACGGGGAATGAGCAGTTCTTC.